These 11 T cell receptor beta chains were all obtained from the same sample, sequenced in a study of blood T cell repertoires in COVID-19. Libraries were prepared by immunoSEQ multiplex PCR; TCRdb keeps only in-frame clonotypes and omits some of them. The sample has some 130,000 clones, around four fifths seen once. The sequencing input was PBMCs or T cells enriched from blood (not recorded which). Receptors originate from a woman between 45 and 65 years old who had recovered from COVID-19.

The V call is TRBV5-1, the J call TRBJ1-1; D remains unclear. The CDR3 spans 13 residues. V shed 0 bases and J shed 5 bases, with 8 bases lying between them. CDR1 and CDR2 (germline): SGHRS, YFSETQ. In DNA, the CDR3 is TGCGCCAGCAGCTTGGGGAGGGTTACTGAAGCTTTCTTT. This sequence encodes CASSLGRVTEAFF.

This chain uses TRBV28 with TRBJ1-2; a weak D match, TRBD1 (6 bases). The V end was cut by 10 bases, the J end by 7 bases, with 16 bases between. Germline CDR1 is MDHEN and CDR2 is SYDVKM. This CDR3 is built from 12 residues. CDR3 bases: TGTGCCACCCAACGACAGGCCGGTGGCTACACCTTC. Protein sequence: CATQRQAGGYTF.

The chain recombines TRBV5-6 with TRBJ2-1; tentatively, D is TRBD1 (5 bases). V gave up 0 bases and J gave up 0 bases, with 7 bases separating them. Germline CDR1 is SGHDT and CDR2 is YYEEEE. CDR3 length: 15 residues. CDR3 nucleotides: TGTGCCAGCAGCTTGGCCCAGGGCTCCTACAATGAGCAGTTCTTC. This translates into CASSLAQGSYNEQFF. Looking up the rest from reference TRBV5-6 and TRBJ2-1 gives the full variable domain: DAGVTQSPTHLIKTRGQQVTLRCSPKSGHDTVSWYQQALGQGPQFIFQYYEEEERQRGNFPDRFSGHQFPNYSSELNVNALLLGDSALYLCASSLAQGSYNEQFFGPGTRLTVL.

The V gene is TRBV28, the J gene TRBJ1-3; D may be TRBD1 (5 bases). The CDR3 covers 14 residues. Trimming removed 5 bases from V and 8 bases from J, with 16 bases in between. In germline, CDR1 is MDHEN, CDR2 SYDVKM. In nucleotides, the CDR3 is TGTGCCAGCAGTACCAGGGTACCGGGGGACACCATATATTTT. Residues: CASSTRVPGDTIYF.

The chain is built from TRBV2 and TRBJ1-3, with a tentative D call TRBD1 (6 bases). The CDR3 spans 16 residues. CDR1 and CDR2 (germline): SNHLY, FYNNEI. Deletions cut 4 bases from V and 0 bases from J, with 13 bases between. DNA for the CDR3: TGTGCCAGCAGTGTACAGGGCAGCTACTCTGGAAACACCATATATTTT. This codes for CASSVQGSYSGNTIYF.

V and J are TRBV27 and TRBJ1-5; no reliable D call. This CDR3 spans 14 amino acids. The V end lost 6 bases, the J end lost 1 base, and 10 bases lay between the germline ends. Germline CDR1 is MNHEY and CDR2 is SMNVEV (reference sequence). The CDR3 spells CASSPFSSNQPQHF. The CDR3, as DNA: TGTGCCAGCAGCCCCTTTTCCAGCAATCAGCCCCAGCATTTT.

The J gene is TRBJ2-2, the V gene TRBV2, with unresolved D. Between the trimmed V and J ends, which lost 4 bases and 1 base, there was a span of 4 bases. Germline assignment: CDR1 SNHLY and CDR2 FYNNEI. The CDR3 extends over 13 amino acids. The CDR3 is CASSVQNTGELFF. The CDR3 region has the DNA TGTGCCAGCAGTGTCCAGAACACCGGGGAGCTGTTTTTT.

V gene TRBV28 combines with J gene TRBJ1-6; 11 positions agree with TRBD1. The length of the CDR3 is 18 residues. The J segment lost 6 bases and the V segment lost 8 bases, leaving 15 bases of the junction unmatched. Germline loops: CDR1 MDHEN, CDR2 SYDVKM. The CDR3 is CASEAPISGQGANSPLHF. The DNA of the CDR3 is TGTGCCAGCGAAGCGCCGATTAGTGGACAGGGGGCTAATTCACCCCTCCACTTT.

This CDR3 reads CAISESTSAASGYGYTF. DNA for the CDR3: TGTGCCATCAGTGAGTCGACCAGTGCAGCTTCGGGCTATGGCTACACCTTC. This chain links TRBV10-3 with TRBJ1-2; the D is unclear. V was trimmed by 0 bases and J by 4 bases, leaving 18 bases between them. Germline CDR1 and CDR2: ENHRY and SYGVKD. The length of the CDR3 is 17 residues.

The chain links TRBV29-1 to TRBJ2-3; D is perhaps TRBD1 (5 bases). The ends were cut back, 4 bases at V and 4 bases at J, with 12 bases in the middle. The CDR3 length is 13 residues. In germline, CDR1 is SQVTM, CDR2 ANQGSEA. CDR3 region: CSVGDSSADTQYF. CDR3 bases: TGCAGCGTTGGTGACAGCAGCGCAGATACGCAGTATTTT.

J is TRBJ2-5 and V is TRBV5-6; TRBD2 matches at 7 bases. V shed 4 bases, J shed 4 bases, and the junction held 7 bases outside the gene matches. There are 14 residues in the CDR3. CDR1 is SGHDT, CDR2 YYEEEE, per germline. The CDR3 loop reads CASSMRGNIETQYF. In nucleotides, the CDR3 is TGTGCCAGCAGCATGCGGGGGAATATAGAGACCCAGTACTTC.